These T cell receptor beta chains were read from a single sample in a study of blood T cell repertoires in COVID-19. Sequencing used immunoSEQ multiplex PCR; TCRdb keeps in-frame clones, though not all of them. The data show fewer than 140,000 clones, over 65% seen once. Source material: peripheral blood. Every receptor here comes from a man aged 80 or over with COVID-19, enrolled during active disease. Each CDR3 is given with its conserved first and last residue. The order of the fields is J gene, D gene, V gene, CDR3 DNA, CDR3 protein. The D gene is left open where the match is weak.

>TRBJ1-4|TRBD1|TRBV4-3
TGCGCCAGCAGCCCCCAGGGGGCGCGGGTTGAAAAACTGTTTTTT
CASSPQGARVEKLFF
>TRBJ2-1|.|TRBV10-3
TGTGCCATCACGCAGCGGCCGGACAATGAGCAGTTCTTC
CAITQRPDNEQFF
>TRBJ2-4|.|TRBV6-1
TGTGCCAGCAGTGAAAACCCTTCCAGGGTGATCATTCAGTACTTC
CASSENPSRVIIQYF
>TRBJ1-1|.|TRBV18
TGTGCCAGCTCACCTCGGGGAGGGGCCGACACTGAAGCTTTCTTT
CASSPRGGADTEAFF
>TRBJ2-5|.|TRBV5-1
TGCGCCAGCAGCTTGGGGACTTTTCAAGAGACCCAGTACTTC
CASSLGTFQETQYF
>TRBJ2-1|TRBD2|TRBV7-8
TGTGCCAGCAGCTTAGATATCCTAGCGGGAGACAGCGAGCAGTTCTTC
CASSLDILAGDSEQFF
>TRBJ2-7|TRBD2|TRBV7-9
TGTGCCAGCAGCTTAGGGTCGGCGGGGGGAAGCTCCTACGAGCAGTACTTC
CASSLGSAGGSSYEQYF
>TRBJ2-7|TRBD1|TRBV5-4
TGTGCCAGCAGCCTCGGAACAGGGGGCTACGAGCAGTACTTC
CASSLGTGGYEQYF
>TRBJ2-1|.|TRBV6-6
TGTGCCAGCAGTACCTATCTCGCCGCCGGGAATGAGCAGTTCTTC
CASSTYLAAGNEQFF
>TRBJ1-2|.|TRBV7-2
TGTGCCAGCAGCACATATCAGACCAGGGGCTGGGGCTACACCTTC
CASSTYQTRGWGYTF